What follows are 32 T cell receptor beta chains derived from one specimen sequenced in a study of cytomegalovirus exposure and HLA in healthy donors. Libraries were prepared by immunoSEQ multiplex PCR; TCRdb keeps only in-frame clonotypes and omits some of them. The sample has some 200,000 clones, 75% to 95% seen once. What was sequenced was PBMCs. The receptor set was obtained from a woman under 30 in good health and CMV-seronegative.

This chain joins TRBV19 and TRBJ2-3; D not resolved. The CDR3 loop spans 14 amino acids. Between the trimmed V and J ends, which lost 5 bases and 4 bases, there was a span of 13 bases. Per the germline V gene, CDR1 is LNHDA and CDR2 is SQIVND (reference sequence). CDR3 sequence: CASSPGAMSDTQYF. The DNA of the CDR3 is TGTGCCAGTAGTCCCGGAGCTATGTCAGATACGCAGTATTTT.

The J gene is TRBJ2-3, the V gene TRBV5-1; D is possibly TRBD1 (6 bases). Trimming cost V 2 bases and J 1 base, with 11 bases left between them. Germline assignment: CDR1 SGHRS and CDR2 YFSETQ. The CDR3 is 15 amino acids. CDR3 sequence: CASSLIQGGTDTQYF. The DNA of the CDR3 is TGCGCCAGCAGCTTAATACAGGGAGGCACAGATACGCAGTATTTT.

This clone was recorded a few times. The chain has TRBV14 and TRBJ1-2; no definite D call. The CDR3 runs to 13 residues. Looked up from germline, CDR1 is SGHDN and CDR2 is FVKESK. V shed 2 bases and J shed 4 bases, with 8 bases lying between them. The CDR3 DNA follows: TGTGCCAGCAGCCAATCCCATAGCTATGGCTACACCTTC. Translation gives CASSQSHSYGYTF.

The rearrangement links TRBV28 to TRBJ2-7; 9 bases are shared with TRBD1. Per germline, CDR1 MDHEN and CDR2 SYDVKM. The CDR3 sequence is 15 residues long. The V gene end was trimmed by 5 bases and the J gene end by 5 bases; junction bases not matched to a gene: 10. DNA for the CDR3: TGTGCCAGCAGTATCTACAGGGGGCCCCACGACGAGCAGTACTTC. Translation: CASSIYRGPHDEQYF.

This clone showed up just once. The chain is built from TRBV6-1 and TRBJ2-1, with a tentative D call TRBD2 (6 bases). CDR3 size: 15 residues. Trimming took off 6 bases at V and 8 bases at J, with 20 bases between the two ends. The V gene's germline CDR1 is MNHNS and CDR2 SASEGT. The CDR3 loop reads CASRPLSGSFDEQFF. CDR3 nucleotide sequence: TGTGCCAGCAGACCCTTAAGCGGGTCTTTCGATGAGCAGTTCTTC.

The rearrangement uses TRBV28 and TRBJ2-5; the D gene is possibly TRBD2 (6 bases). This CDR3 spans 16 amino acids. V was trimmed by 5 bases and J by 3 bases, leaving 19 bases between them. The germline CDR1 and CDR2 sequences are MDHEN and SYDVKM. In DNA form, the CDR3 reads TGTGCCAGCAGTGTTTACGGGGGAGAGGGAGAAGAGACCCAGTACTTC. It is translated as CASSVYGGEGEETQYF.

The chain combines TRBV7-3 with TRBJ2-2, with TRBD1 matching 11 bases. There are 16 residues in the CDR3. V trimming: 5 bases; J trimming: 4 bases; junction bases outside the gene matches: 6. The germline V gene has CDR1 SGHTA and CDR2 FQGTGA. CDR3 nucleotide sequence: TGTGCCAGCAGCGACCGTGGGACAGGGGGCACCGGGGAGCTGTTTTTT. It codes for CASSDRGTGGTGELFF.

V usage is TRBV5-1 and J usage is TRBJ1-3; no clear D gene. The CDR3 contains 15 residues. Germline V CDR1 and CDR2: SGHRS, YFSETQ. Trimming pared 2 bases from V and 4 bases from J, leaving 13 bases between. The CDR3 DNA follows: TGCGCCAGCAGCTTCTGGGGAGGTGACGGAAACACCATATATTTT. Translating gives CASSFWGGDGNTIYF. The full variable domain, its missing parts supplied by reference TRBV5-1 and TRBJ1-3, is KAGVTQTPRYLIKTRGQQVTLSCSPISGHRSVSWYQQTPGQGLQFLFEYFSETQRNKGNFPGRFSGRQFSNSRSEMNVSTLELGDSALYLCASSFWGGDGNTIYFGEGSWLTVV.

This rearrangement joins TRBV27 to TRBJ2-7; the D gene is possibly TRBD1 (6 bases). Germline assignment: CDR1 MNHEY and CDR2 SMNVEV (reference sequence). The CDR3 length is 15 residues. V was pared by 5 bases and J by 0 bases, with 14 bases between. The CDR3 DNA reads as TGTGCCAGCAGTCCCGGCACAGGGCGCTCCTACGAGCAGTACTTC. Its translation: CASSPGTGRSYEQYF.

This chain links TRBV14 with TRBJ1-4, with D uncertain. CDR3 length equals 15 residues. Germline lookup yields CDR1 SGHDN and CDR2 FVKESK. V was shortened by 4 bases and J by 6 bases, with 15 bases between the two germline ends. CDR3 sequence (DNA): TGTGCCAGCAGCCGCCTAGTTATCGGCTATGAAAAACTGTTTTTT. Translating gives CASSRLVIGYEKLFF.

The chain couples TRBV6-1 to TRBJ2-1; 8 bases align to TRBD2. J gave up 2 bases and V 4 bases, and 7 bases lay outside the gene matches. The CDR3 runs to 16 residues. Per the germline V gene, CDR1 is MNHNS and CDR2 is SASEGT. The CDR3 loop reads CASSGTSLRAYNEQFF. The CDR3 coding sequence is TGTGCCAGCAGTGGGACTAGCCTTAGGGCCTACAATGAGCAGTTCTTC.

The rearrangement links TRBV7-9 to TRBJ1-2; D unclear. The CDR3 is 16 residues long. Trimming took off 5 bases at V and 0 bases at J, with 16 bases between the two ends. Germline CDR1 and CDR2: SEHNR and FQNEAQ (reference sequence). CDR3 sequence reads: CASSPLLPGTNYGYTF. Here the CDR3 DNA reads TGTGCCAGCAGCCCCCTCTTGCCGGGAACTAACTATGGCTACACCTTC.

There are a few counts of this clone. The J gene is TRBJ2-7, the V gene TRBV2; D is undetermined. V was cut by 7 bases and J by 6 bases, with 10 bases left in between. This CDR3 comprises 11 residues. Germline V gene lookup returns CDR1 SNHLY and CDR2 FYNNEI. The CDR3 is CASTILVEQYF. Here the CDR3 DNA reads TGTGCCAGCACGATTTTAGTCGAGCAGTACTTC.

This chain uses TRBV27 with TRBJ2-1, with 9 bases aligning to TRBD1. The junction had 15 bases not matched to a gene; V was cut back by 1 base and J by 5 bases. The CDR3 contains 19 residues. CDR1 and CDR2 (germline): MNHEY, SMNVEV (reference sequence). CDR3 coding DNA: TGTGCCAGCAGTTTATACGGTTTCGGGTTGGGACAGGGCGACAATGAGCAGTTCTTC. Translated, it gives CASSLYGFGLGQGDNEQFF.

The chain employs TRBV11-2 and TRBJ1-5; D gene unclear. The germline V and J ends were trimmed by 2 bases and 0 bases, with 8 bases remaining between them. Germline V gene lookup returns CDR1 SGHAT and CDR2 FQNNGV. The CDR3 covers 15 residues. CDR3 in amino acids: CASSLNRDSNQPQHF. The CDR3 nucleotides read TGTGCCAGCAGCTTAAACCGGGATAGCAATCAGCCCCAGCATTTT.

J is TRBJ1-1 and V is TRBV28; perhaps TRBD1 as D (5 bases). The germline V and J ends were trimmed by 7 bases and 7 bases, with 13 bases remaining between them. CDR1 and CDR2 from the germline V gene are MDHEN and SYDVKM. This CDR3 has 12 amino acids. The CDR3 here is CASTPRGVEAFF. The CDR3 DNA is TGTGCCAGCACCCCTCGGGGGGTTGAAGCTTTCTTT.

The chain links TRBV10-3 to TRBJ2-5, with D possibly TRBD2 on 5 matching bases. Germline V gives CDR1 ENHRY, CDR2 SYGVKD. Trimming left V 4 bases short and J 1 base short, with 7 bases between. This CDR3 has 13 amino acids. CDR3 in amino acids: CAISGGIQETQYF. The CDR3 DNA sequence: TGTGCCATCAGTGGAGGGATCCAAGAGACCCAGTACTTC.

This clone was recorded only once. This chain uses TRBV6-1 with TRBJ2-3, with D maybe TRBD2 (5 bases). Germline CDR1 MNHNS, CDR2 SASEGT. The V gene lost 9 bases and the J gene lost 6 bases, with 16 bases spanning the gap. This CDR3 has 13 amino acids. The CDR3 nucleotides read TGTGCCAGTAGGGAAGGGAGTTCGGATACGCAGTATTTT. It encodes CASREGSSDTQYF.

A single count supports this clone. The V call is TRBV9, the J call TRBJ2-7, with 8 bases fitting TRBD2. Germline CDR1 SGDLS, CDR2 YYNGEE. The V segment lost 0 bases and the J segment 3 bases; nucleotides outside the gene matches: 5. The CDR3 consists of 15 residues. CDR3 DNA: TGTGCCAGCAGCGTAGATACTAGCGGTGACTACGAGCAGTACTTC. As protein: CASSVDTSGDYEQYF.

J is TRBJ1-1 and V is TRBV6-5; the D gene is possibly TRBD1 (6 bases). The CDR3 has 14 amino acids. Germline lookup yields CDR1 MNHEY and CDR2 SVGAGI. Trimming cost V 8 bases and J 4 bases, with 17 bases left between them. The CDR3 spells CASQFGGAGTEAFF. For the CDR3, the DNA is TGTGCCAGCCAGTTCGGGGGGGCGGGCACTGAAGCTTTCTTT.

V and J are TRBV6-5 and TRBJ2-7; D remains unclear. CDR3 size: 12 residues. Trimming took off 7 bases at V and 6 bases at J, with 13 bases between the two ends. In germline, CDR1 is MNHEY, CDR2 SVGAGI. This CDR3 reads CASTPTVGEQYF. CDR3 in DNA: TGTGCCAGCACTCCGACTGTCGGCGAGCAGTACTTC.

The V and J genes are TRBV30 and TRBJ2-3; 9 bases are shared with TRBD2. Germline assignment: CDR1 GTSNPN and CDR2 SVGIG (reference sequence). CDR3 length equals 14 residues. The J segment lost 1 base and the V segment lost 4 bases, leaving 3 bases of the junction unmatched. The CDR3 region has the DNA TGTGCCTGGACCGTAGCGGGAGGCACAGATACGCAGTATTTT. Translation: CAWTVAGGTDTQYF.

V and J are TRBV11-3 and TRBJ1-5, with D unresolved. Germline CDR1 is SGHNT and CDR2 is YENEEA. The CDR3 has 15 amino acids. Trimming pared 2 bases from V and 2 bases from J, leaving 10 bases between. The CDR3 bases are TGTGCCAGCAGCTTACGGGATAGTGGCAATCAGCCCCAGCATTTT. Protein: CASSLRDSGNQPQHF. The variable domain in full, with the rest retrieved from reference TRBV11-3 and TRBJ1-5, is EAGVVQSPRYKIIEKKQPVAFWCNPISGHNTLYWYLQNLGQGPELLIRYENEEAVDDSQLPKDRFSAERLKGVDSTLKIQPAELGDSAVYLCASSLRDSGNQPQHFGDGTRLSIL.

This clone was counted once. The chain links TRBV2 to TRBJ1-1, with TRBD1 matching over 7 bases. The trim removed 7 bases at V and 4 bases at J, leaving 9 bases unmatched. This CDR3 has 14 residues. Germline loops: CDR1 SNHLY, CDR2 FYNNEI. Written as DNA, the CDR3 is TGTGCCAGCACACCTCAACAGGGGAGCACTGAAGCTTTCTTT. This sequence encodes CASTPQQGSTEAFF.

This chain joins TRBV30 and TRBJ2-1; the D gene is possibly TRBD1 (5 bases). The V gene lost 4 bases and the J gene lost 0 bases, with 13 bases spanning the gap. The CDR3 has 15 amino acids. Germline V gene lookup returns CDR1 GTSNPN and CDR2 SVGIG (reference sequence). The DNA of the CDR3 is TGTGCCTGGACACTACAGGTTACCTCCTACAATGAGCAGTTCTTC. Protein: CAWTLQVTSYNEQFF.

The J gene is TRBJ2-7, the V gene TRBV10-2, with 7 bases matching TRBD1. This CDR3 is 13 amino acids long. The germline V gene encodes CDR1 WSHSY and CDR2 SAAADI. V lost 8 bases, J lost 4 bases, and 8 bases stayed unmatched. The CDR3 nucleotides read TGCGCCAGCGGTTTCGGGACAGAGTACGAGCAGTACTTC. This codes for CASGFGTEYEQYF.

The V gene is TRBV28, the J gene TRBJ2-3, with 11 bases aligning to TRBD1. Germline CDR1 and CDR2: MDHEN and SYDVKM. After removal of 0 bases from V and 1 base from J, the junction contained 6 bases not matched to a gene. The CDR3 loop spans 18 amino acids. The CDR3 sequence: CASSLWTDRGRRTDTQYF. As DNA, the CDR3 is TGTGCCAGCAGTTTATGGACGGACAGGGGGCGCCGCACAGATACGCAGTATTTT.

The chain employs TRBV5-1 and TRBJ2-3; 13 positions match TRBD2. V lost 7 bases, J lost 6 bases, and 11 bases stayed unmatched. Looked up from germline, CDR1 is SGHRS and CDR2 is YFSETQ. CDR3 length: 16 residues. In nucleotides, the CDR3 is TGCGCCAGCGGACTACAACTAGCGGGAGGGGAGGATACGCAGTATTTT. It specifies CASGLQLAGGEDTQYF.

The chain employs TRBV19 and TRBJ1-5; D unclear. CDR3 size: 13 residues. V lost 4 bases, J lost 2 bases, and 6 bases lay in between. Looked up from germline, CDR1 is LNHDA and CDR2 is SQIVND (reference sequence). This CDR3 reads CASSTSCNQPQHF. CDR3 coding DNA: TGTGCCAGTAGTACCAGTTGCAATCAGCCCCAGCATTTT.

V is TRBV6-5 and J is TRBJ1-5; D perhaps matches TRBD1 (5 bases). The V and J ends lost 6 bases and 1 base respectively, with 10 bases between them. In germline, CDR1 is MNHEY, CDR2 SVGAGI. This CDR3 region has 14 residues. Here the CDR3 reads CASRKGASNQPQHF. Here the CDR3 DNA reads TGTGCCAGCAGAAAAGGGGCGAGCAATCAGCCCCAGCATTTT.

This clone has just one count. The J gene is TRBJ2-1, the V gene TRBV7-9; 10 bases map to TRBD2. V shed 7 bases, J shed 4 bases, and the junction held 7 bases outside the gene matches. The CDR3 sequence is 15 residues long. Germline assignment: CDR1 SEHNR and CDR2 FQNEAQ (reference sequence). The CDR3 region is CASMGRTSGYNEQFF. Written as DNA, the CDR3 is TGTGCCAGCATGGGTCGGACTAGCGGATACAATGAGCAGTTCTTC. The variable domain in full, completed from reference TRBV7-9 and TRBJ2-1, reads DTGVSQNPRHKITKRGQNVTFRCDPISEHNRLYWYRQTLGQGPEFLTYFQNEAQLEKSRLLSDRFSAERPKGSFSTLEIQRTEQGDSAMYLCASMGRTSGYNEQFFGPGTRLTVL.

The chain recombines TRBV7-8 with TRBJ1-1, with TRBD1 identical over 7 bases. The CDR3 extends over 14 amino acids. Germline CDR1 reads SGHVS; CDR2 reads FQNEAQ. V was clipped by 4 bases and J by 2 bases; unmatched bases: 4. The CDR3 DNA reads as TGTGCCAGCAGCTCCGGGACAGTTAACACTGAAGCTTTCTTT. Residues: CASSSGTVNTEAFF. Full variable domain (remainder filled in from reference TRBV7-8 and TRBJ1-1): GAGVSQSPRYKVAKRGQDVALRCDPISGHVSLFWYQQALGQGPEFLTYFQNEAQLDKSGLPSDRFFAERPEGSVSTLKIQRTQQEDSAVYLCASSSGTVNTEAFFGQGTRLTVV.